This T cell receptor (beta chain) derives from a study of cytomegalovirus exposure and HLA in healthy donors. Whole-study findings and limits: At a 0.05 false discovery rate, a later analysis found roughly 17,000 TCR beta sequences to be associated with HLA alleles.

The CDR3 totals 13 residues. Trimming took off 1 base at V and 5 bases at J, with 8 bases between the two ends. Germline CDR1 is GTSNPN and CDR2 is SVGIG (reference sequence). This clone has just a few counts. Its cognate antigen is unknown. PCR employed 60 Vbeta and 13 Jbeta primers. This table comes from immunoSEQ multiplex PCR, and its TCRdb copy is limited to in-frame clones, with some not included. The repertoire holds around 200,000 clones, around three quarters seen once, with approximately 4% in the top ten. This chain uses TRBV30 with TRBJ2-2; D unclear. Sequenced input: PBMCs. This TCR was recovered from a woman younger than 45 in good health and CMV-seropositive. The DNA of the CDR3 is TGTGCCTGGAGTGGTCGGCGGACCGGGGAGCTGTTTTTT. Protein product: CAWSGRRTGELFF.